The 22 T cell receptor beta chains below come from one sample, sequenced in a study of cytomegalovirus exposure and HLA in healthy donors. Data came from immunoSEQ multiplex PCR; TCRdb stores just in-frame clones and leaves some out. The sample consists of around 220,000 clones, roughly 84% of them appearing once. The sample consisted of PBMCs. The source of these receptors is a woman aged 25 to 45 in good health and CMV-seropositive.

This sequence joins TRBV6-5 and TRBJ2-3; D is possibly TRBD2 (5 bases). Germline V gene data show CDR1 as MNHEY and CDR2 as SVGAGI. The V end lost 8 bases, the J end lost 6 bases, and 15 bases lay between the germline ends. CDR3 length: 13 residues. CDR3 DNA sequence: TGTGCCAGCTCGAAACGGGGTCAGGATACGCAGTATTTT. Translation: CASSKRGQDTQYF.

The J gene is TRBJ2-7, the V gene TRBV27; TRBD2 might be the D (6 bases). V was pared by 4 bases and J by 4 bases, with 11 bases between. The CDR3 covers 13 residues. Germline CDR1 is MNHEY and CDR2 is SMNVEV (reference sequence). This CDR3 reads CASSSREKYEQYF. DNA of the CDR3: TGTGCCAGCAGTTCCCGGGAGAAATACGAGCAGTACTTC.

This rearrangement joins TRBV30 to TRBJ2-1; 10 nucleotides align to TRBD2. V lost 4 bases and J lost 5; bases outside the gene matches: 8. CDR1 is GTSNPN and CDR2 is SVGIG in the germline V gene (reference sequence). CDR3 length: 15 amino acids. In DNA form, the CDR3 reads TGTGCCTGGAACCTGGCTGGACTAGCGGACAATGAGCAGTTCTTC. Protein sequence: CAWNLAGLADNEQFF.

This clone has a handful of counts. The gene calls are TRBV28 and TRBJ1-5; D is unclear. Germline CDR1 MDHEN, CDR2 SYDVKM. The CDR3 spans 12 residues. Between the trimmed V and J ends, which lost 6 bases and 3 bases, there was a span of 6 bases. The CDR3 DNA is TGTGCCAGCAGCCCTGACAATCAGCCCCAGCATTTT. Translation gives CASSPDNQPQHF.

The chain recombines TRBV30 with TRBJ2-3; a possible D gene is TRBD1 (5 bases). This CDR3 is built from 11 residues. The germline CDR1 and CDR2 sequences are GTSNPN and SVGIG (reference sequence). Trimming stripped 4 bases from V and 12 bases from J, with 14 bases between. CDR3 in amino acids: CAWNLQGRQYF. DNA for the CDR3: TGTGCCTGGAACCTGCAGGGCCGACAGTATTTT.

The chain combines TRBV5-6 with TRBJ1-5, with unresolved D. Trimming shortened V by 4 bases and J by 4 bases, and 9 bases separated the two germline ends. The CDR3 runs 13 residues. Per the germline V gene, CDR1 is SGHDT and CDR2 is YYEEEE. CDR3 sequence (DNA): TGTGCCAGCAGCCCCGGGATAAATCAGCCCCAGCATTTT. Translation: CASSPGINQPQHF.

J is TRBJ2-3 and V is TRBV27; D uncertain. This CDR3 is 17 amino acids long. V was trimmed by 3 bases and J by 1 base, leaving 17 bases between them. In germline, CDR1 is MNHEY, CDR2 SMNVEV (reference sequence). The CDR3 region is CASSFKFWSARTDTQYF. The CDR3 DNA is TGTGCCAGCAGTTTTAAGTTTTGGTCGGCTCGCACAGATACGCAGTATTTT.

Details on this clone: The sample has other DNA sequences that encode this CDR3 too. The chain links TRBV20-1 to TRBJ1-2, with unresolved D. The length of the CDR3 is 10 residues. The germline V gene has CDR1 DFQATT and CDR2 SNEGSKA (reference sequence). V gave up 3 bases and J gave up 7 bases, with 6 bases separating them. CDR3: CSASGSGYTF. The CDR3 DNA reads TGCAGTGCTAGTGGCTCTGGCTACACCTTC.

This clone occurred once. The chain is built from TRBV6-1 and TRBJ1-2; perhaps TRBD1 as D (5 bases). Germline-derived CDR1 and CDR2 are MNHNS and SASEGT. The CDR3 runs 15 residues. Trimming removed 9 bases at V and 5 bases at J, with 22 bases between. CDR3 sequence: CASVPSLAGTYGYTF. The CDR3 DNA reads TGTGCCAGTGTCCCCAGCCTAGCCGGGACTTATGGCTACACCTTC.

The chain uses TRBV18 and TRBJ2-7, with D possibly being TRBD1 (6 bases). V was cut by 3 bases and J by 7 bases, with 16 bases left in between. CDR3 length equals 14 residues. In germline, CDR1 is KGHSH, CDR2 LQKENI. The CDR3 loop is CASSPRRGWEEQYF. CDR3 coding DNA: TGTGCCAGCTCACCTCGCAGGGGTTGGGAAGAGCAGTACTTC.

As DNA, the CDR3 is TGTGCCAGCAGCTATAACGGGCGGCGGGCGCAGTTCTTC. This translates into CASSYNGRRAQFF. The chain joins TRBV7-3 to TRBJ2-1; maybe TRBD2 (5 bases). The CDR3 extends over 13 amino acids. V lost 4 bases and J 12 bases, leaving 16 bases between the germline ends. Germline-derived CDR1 and CDR2 are SGHTA and FQGTGA.

This chain uses TRBV5-1 with TRBJ2-1, with 8 bases fitting TRBD1. The V and J ends lost 0 bases and 4 bases, in that order; junction bases with no gene match: 6. The CDR3 runs to 16 residues. Germline CDR1 is SGHRS and CDR2 is YFSETQ. CDR3 sequence reads: CASSLAGQGQYNEQFF. CDR3 coding DNA: TGCGCCAGCAGCTTGGCCGGACAGGGACAGTACAATGAGCAGTTCTTC.

The chain links TRBV13 to TRBJ2-1; TRBD2 aligns across 15 bases. V shed 5 bases and J 9 bases; nucleotides not matched to a gene: 8. The length of the CDR3 is 16 residues. Germline lookup yields CDR1 PRHDT and CDR2 FYEKMQ (reference sequence). This CDR3 reads CASSGRGTSGRFEQFF. CDR3 DNA: TGTGCCAGCAGCGGCCGGGGGACTAGCGGGAGGTTTGAGCAGTTCTTC.

This clone was seen only once. The gene calls are TRBV5-6 and TRBJ1-2; D is unclear. With 4 bases removed from V and 0 bases from J, the gap between germline ends came to 16 bases. The CDR3 contains 16 residues. The germline gives CDR1 SGHDT, CDR2 YYEEEE. CDR3 residues: CASSLENGRTNYGYTF. CDR3 nucleotides: TGTGCCAGCAGCCTAGAAAACGGAAGGACTAACTATGGCTACACCTTC.

The V gene is TRBV5-1, the J gene TRBJ1-1, with a tentative D call TRBD1 (5 bases). Trimming took 0 bases from V and 5 from J, leaving 11 bases between them. The CDR3 sequence is 14 residues long. Germline CDR1 is SGHRS and CDR2 is YFSETQ. The chain's CDR3 is CASSLGGRGTEAFF. The CDR3, as DNA: TGCGCCAGCAGCTTGGGGGGACGGGGGACTGAAGCTTTCTTT.

The CDR3 sequence: CASSIRTGVGDEQFF. The CDR3 nucleotides are TGTGCCAGCAGCATCCGGACCGGGGTTGGCGATGAGCAGTTCTTC. This chain links TRBV9 with TRBJ2-1; TRBD2 is a possible D gene (5 bases). CDR1 SGDLS and CDR2 YYNGEE come from the germline V gene. The CDR3 consists of 15 residues. Trimming took 4 bases from V and 8 from J, leaving 19 bases between them.

The CDR3 loop is CASMLGLGYEQYF. As DNA, the CDR3 is TGTGCCAGCATGCTTGGCCTAGGATACGAGCAGTACTTC. This chain uses TRBV6-1 with TRBJ2-7; no clear D gene. The CDR3 runs 13 residues. V was shortened by 7 bases and J by 4 bases, with 14 bases between the two germline ends. Germline V gives CDR1 MNHNS, CDR2 SASEGT.

The chain employs TRBV5-1 and TRBJ1-1; D is perhaps TRBD1 (6 bases). Germline CDR1 and CDR2: SGHRS and YFSETQ. The CDR3 loop spans 13 amino acids. With 5 bases removed from V and 1 base from J, the gap between germline ends came to 9 bases. DNA for the CDR3: TGCGCCAGCAGACAGGGTCCGAACACTGAAGCTTTCTTT. Translated: CASRQGPNTEAFF.

The rearrangement joins TRBV27 to TRBJ1-1; a weak D match, TRBD1 (6 bases). The V gene's germline CDR1 is MNHEY and CDR2 SMNVEV (reference sequence). The CDR3 spans 13 residues. Trimming took 7 bases from V and 7 from J, leaving 16 bases between them. CDR3 DNA: TGTGCCAGCATCTCGCTTACAGGGTATGAAGCTTTCTTT. It is translated as CASISLTGYEAFF.

V is TRBV5-4 and J is TRBJ2-1; the D gene is possibly TRBD2 (6 bases). Germline V gene lookup returns CDR1 SGHNT and CDR2 YYREEE (reference sequence). The CDR3 is 12 residues long. Trimming took 5 bases from V and 10 from J, leaving 13 bases between them. The CDR3 spells CASRGGVNEQFF. As DNA, the CDR3 is TGTGCCAGCAGGGGGGGAGTGAACGAGCAGTTCTTC.

This chain links TRBV9 with TRBJ2-1; 10 positions agree with TRBD2. J gave up 8 bases and V 1 base, and 6 bases lay outside the gene matches. CDR3 length equals 15 residues. CDR1 and CDR2 (germline): SGDLS, YYNGEE. The CDR3 sequence: CASSVFSSGSYEQFF. The DNA for the CDR3 is TGTGCCAGCAGCGTATTTTCTAGCGGGAGCTATGAGCAGTTCTTC.

This chain links TRBV19 with TRBJ1-2; TRBD1 is a possible D gene (6 bases). Trimming stripped 4 bases from V and 4 bases from J, with 13 bases between. CDR1 is LNHDA, CDR2 SQIVND, per germline (reference sequence). CDR3 length equals 14 residues. CDR3 region: CASSTGGRSYGYTF. CDR3 coding DNA: TGTGCCAGTAGTACGGGGGGCAGGAGCTATGGCTACACCTTC.